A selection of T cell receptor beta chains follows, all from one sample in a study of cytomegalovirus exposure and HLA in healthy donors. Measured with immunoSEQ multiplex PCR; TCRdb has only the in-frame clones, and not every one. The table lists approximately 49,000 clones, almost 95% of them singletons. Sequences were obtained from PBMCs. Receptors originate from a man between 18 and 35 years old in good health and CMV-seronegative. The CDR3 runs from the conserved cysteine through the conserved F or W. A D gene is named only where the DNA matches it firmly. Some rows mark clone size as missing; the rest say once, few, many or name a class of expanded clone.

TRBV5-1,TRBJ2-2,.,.,TGCGCCAGCAGGGACTCCGGCGCCGGGGAGCTGTTTTTT,CASRDSGAGELFF
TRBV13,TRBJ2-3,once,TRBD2,TGTGCCAGCAGTTTCGGACTAGCGGGGCCGTTAAGCACAGATACGCAGTATTTT,CASSFGLAGPLSTDTQYF
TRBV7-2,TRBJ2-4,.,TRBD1,TGTGCCAGCACCCCGGGACAGGGGGAAGACATTCAGTACTTC,CASTPGQGEDIQYF
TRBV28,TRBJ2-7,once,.,TGTGCCAGCAGTTCCCATCTTTGGGGGGAGACTCCTTTCGAGCAGTACTTC,CASSSHLWGETPFEQYF
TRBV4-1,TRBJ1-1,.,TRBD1,TGCGCCAGCAGCCAAGACGAGGGGGCGCTCAATATCGACACTGAAGCTTTCTTT,CASSQDEGALNIDTEAFF
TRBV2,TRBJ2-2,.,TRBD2,TGTGCCAGCAGCCGAAAGGACCCGACTAGCGGGAAGTGGGAGCTGTTTTTT,CASSRKDPTSGKWELFF
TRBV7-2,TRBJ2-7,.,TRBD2,TGTGCCAGCAGCCCTACGGGGGGGATCTCCTACGAGCAGTACTTC,CASSPTGGISYEQYF
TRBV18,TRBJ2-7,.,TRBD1,TGTGCCAGCTCACCGTCGGGACAGGTCTACGAGCAGTACTTC,CASSPSGQVYEQYF
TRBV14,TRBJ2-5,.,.,TGTGCCAGCAGCCATTACTCACCAGAGACCCAGTACTTC,CASSHYSPETQYF
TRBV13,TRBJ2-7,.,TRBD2,TGTGCCAGCAGCTCCGGGACTAGCGCCTCCTACGAGCAGTACTTC,CASSSGTSASYEQYF
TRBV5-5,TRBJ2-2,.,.,TGTGCCAGCAGCTTGTATACAGGGTCTAACACCGGGGAGCTGTTTTTT,CASSLYTGSNTGELFF
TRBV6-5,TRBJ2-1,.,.,TGTGCCAGCAGCCAGGGCCTTAGCAATGAGCAGTTCTTC,CASSQGLSNEQFF
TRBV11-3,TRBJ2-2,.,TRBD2,TGTGCCAGCAGCCCCTATCGGACTAGCGGGCCAACCCGTTACACCGGGGAGCTGTTTTTT,CASSPYRTSGPTRYTGELFF
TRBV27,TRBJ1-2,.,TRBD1,TGTGCCAGCAGTTTTAGGGACAGCTCCTATGGCTACACCTTC,CASSFRDSSYGYTF
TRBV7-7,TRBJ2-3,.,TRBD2,TGTGCCAGCAGCTTAGGGACTAGCGGTCCCACAGATACGCAGTATTTT,CASSLGTSGPTDTQYF
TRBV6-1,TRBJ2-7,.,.,TGTGCCAGCAGTGAATCGGAGTACGGGATGCGGGAGCAGTACTTC,CASSESEYGMREQYF
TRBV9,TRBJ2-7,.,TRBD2,TGTGCCAGCAGCCCCGGGACTACGGACTACGAGCAGTACTTC,CASSPGTTDYEQYF
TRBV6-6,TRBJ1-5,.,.,TGTGCCAGCAAACCGGGACTAAGCAATCAGCCCCAGCATTTT,CASKPGLSNQPQHF
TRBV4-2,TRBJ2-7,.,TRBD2,TGTGCCAGCAGCCAAAGGGCACTAGCGGGAGTTCACGAGCAGTACTTC,CASSQRALAGVHEQYF
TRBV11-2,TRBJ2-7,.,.,TGTGCCAGCAGCTTAGCAGGGGCCTACGAGCAGTACTTC,CASSLAGAYEQYF
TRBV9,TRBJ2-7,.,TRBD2,TGTGCCAGCAGCGTAGGGACTAGCGGGAGGGCCGGGAGCTCCTACGAGCAGTACTTC,CASSVGTSGRAGSSYEQYF
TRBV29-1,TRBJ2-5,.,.,TGCAGCGTTGAAGGCGCAGGGTTACCCCAGTACTTC,CSVEGAGLPQYF
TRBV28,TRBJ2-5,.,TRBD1,TGTGCCAGCAGAGCAGGGGGCCGGCAAGAGACCCAGTACTTC,CASRAGGRQETQYF
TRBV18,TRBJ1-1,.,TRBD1,TGTGCCAGCTCACCACTCAGGGACAGGGGGCGGAGGGCTGAAGCTTTCTTT,CASSPLRDRGRRAEAFF
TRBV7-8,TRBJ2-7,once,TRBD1,TGTGCCAGCAGCTACGGACAGGGGGAATACTTC,CASSYGQGEYF
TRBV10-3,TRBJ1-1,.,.,TGTGCCATCACGCCTGTGTTACGGGCTGAAGCTTTCTTT,CAITPVLRAEAFF
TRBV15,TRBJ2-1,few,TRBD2,TGTGCCACCAGCGCGAGAGCGGGGATTGAGCAGTTCTTC,CATSARAGIEQFF
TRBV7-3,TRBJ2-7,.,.,TGTGCCAGCAGCTTAAATAGTTACGGCTACGAGCAGTACTTC,CASSLNSYGYEQYF
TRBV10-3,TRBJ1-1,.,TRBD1,TGTGCCATCGGGACAGGGAGAAACACTGAAGCTTTCTTT,CAIGTGRNTEAFF
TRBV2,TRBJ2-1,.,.,TGTGCCAGCAGTGACGACAAGGATGAGCAGTTCTTC,CASSDDKDEQFF
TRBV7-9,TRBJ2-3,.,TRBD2,TGTGCCAGCAGCGAGCGGGGCACCACAGATACGCAGTATTTT,CASSERGTTDTQYF
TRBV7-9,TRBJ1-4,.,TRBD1,TGTGCCAGCAGCCCGATTCGTCAGGGGGCGTGGGAAAAACTGTTTTTT,CASSPIRQGAWEKLFF
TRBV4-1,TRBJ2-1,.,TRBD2,TGCGCCAGCAGCGCCTCCAGCTCGGTAGCGGGAGGGAATGATGAGCAGTTCTTC,CASSASSSVAGGNDEQFF
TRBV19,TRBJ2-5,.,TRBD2,TGTGCCAGTAGTACCCGTGGCGGGGGCCAAGAGACCCAGTACTTC,CASSTRGGGQETQYF
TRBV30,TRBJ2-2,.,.,TGTGCCTGGAGTGTACTCGGGGACACCGGGGAGCTGTTTTTT,CAWSVLGDTGELFF
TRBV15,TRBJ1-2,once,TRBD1,TGTGCCACCAGCAGGACAGGGAGCCCCTATGGCTACACCTTC,CATSRTGSPYGYTF
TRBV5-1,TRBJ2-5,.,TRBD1,TGCGCCAGCAGCTTTGGTGACAGGGGACGACAAGAGACCCAGTACTTC,CASSFGDRGRQETQYF